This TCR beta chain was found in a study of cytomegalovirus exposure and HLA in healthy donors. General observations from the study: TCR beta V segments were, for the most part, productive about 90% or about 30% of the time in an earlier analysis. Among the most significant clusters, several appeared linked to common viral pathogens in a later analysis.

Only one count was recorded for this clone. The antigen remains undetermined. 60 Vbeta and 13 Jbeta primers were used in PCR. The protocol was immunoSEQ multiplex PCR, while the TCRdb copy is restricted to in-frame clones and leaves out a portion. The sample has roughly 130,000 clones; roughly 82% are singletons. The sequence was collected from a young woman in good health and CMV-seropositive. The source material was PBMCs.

The chain's CDR3 is CASSVPKAGGRTDTQYF. DNA for the CDR3: TGTGCCAGCAGCGTACCCAAAGCGGGGGGTAGGACAGATACGCAGTATTTT. The chain has TRBV9 and TRBJ2-3; TRBD2 matches 9 bases. V trimming: 1 base; J trimming: 3 bases; junction bases outside the gene matches: 9. The length of the CDR3 is 17 residues. Germline-derived CDR1 and CDR2 are SGDLS and YYNGEE. Full variable domain (remainder filled in from reference TRBV9 and TRBJ2-3): DSGVTQTPKHLITATGQRVTLRCSPRSGDLSVYWYQQSLDQGLQFLIQYYNGEERAKGNILERFSAQQFPDLHSELNLSSLELGDSALYFCASSVPKAGGRTDTQYFGPGTRLTVL.